This T cell receptor beta chain was recorded in a study of blood T cell repertoires in COVID-19. Study at large: Acute and convalescent COVID-19 specimens originated in the United States, Italy and Spain. From T cells, B-cell-depleted T cells, or PBMCs came the material, which was cDNA or gDNA.

The germline V and J ends were trimmed by 4 bases and 0 bases, with 10 bases remaining between them. The V gene's germline CDR1 is KGHSH and CDR2 LQKENI. The CDR3 covers 14 residues. Original data processing: Reference gene primer amplification yielded estimated nucleated cell counts. Sequencing was performed with immunoSEQ multiplex PCR; in TCRdb, only in-frame clones are kept and a portion is missing. The V and J calls and clone size come from that table; D and trimming were worked out from the DNA. The table lists a few hundred thousand clones, around 84% of them singletons. The sample comprised peripheral blood. The V gene is TRBV18, the J gene TRBJ2-7, with D perhaps TRBD1 (6 bases). The source is a man aged 45-65 years with acute or convalescent COVID-19. The CDR3 coding sequence is TGTGCCAGCTCACAGATGGACAGCTCCTACGAGCAGTACTTC. This translates into CASSQMDSSYEQYF.